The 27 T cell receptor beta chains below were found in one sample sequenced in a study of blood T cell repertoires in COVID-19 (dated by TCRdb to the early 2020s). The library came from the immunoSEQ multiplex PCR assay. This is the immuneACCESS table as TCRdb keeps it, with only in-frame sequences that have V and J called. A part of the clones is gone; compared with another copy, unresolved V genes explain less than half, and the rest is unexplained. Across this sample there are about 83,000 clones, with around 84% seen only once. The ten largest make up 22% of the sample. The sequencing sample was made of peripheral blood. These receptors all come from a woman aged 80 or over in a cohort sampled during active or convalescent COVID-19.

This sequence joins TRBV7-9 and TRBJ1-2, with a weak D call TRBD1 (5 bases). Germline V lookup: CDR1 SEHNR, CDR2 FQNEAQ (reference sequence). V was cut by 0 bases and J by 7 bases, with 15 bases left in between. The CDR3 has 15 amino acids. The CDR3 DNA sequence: TGTGCCAGCAGCTTAGCGGCTCAGGGATTGGGTGGCTACACCTTC. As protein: CASSLAAQGLGGYTF.

This chain's CDR3 is CASSSRTTGYTF. The CDR3 DNA sequence: TGTGCCAGCAGTTCTAGGACTACTGGCTACACCTTC. This chain connects TRBV6-5 to TRBJ1-2; unclear D gene. This CDR3 spans 12 amino acids. The V gene lost 4 bases and the J gene lost 7 bases, with 10 bases spanning the gap. The germline V gene has CDR1 MNHEY and CDR2 SVGAGI.

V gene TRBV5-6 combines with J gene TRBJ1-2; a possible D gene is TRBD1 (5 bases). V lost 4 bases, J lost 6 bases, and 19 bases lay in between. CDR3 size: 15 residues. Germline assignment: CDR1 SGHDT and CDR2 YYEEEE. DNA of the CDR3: TGTGCCAGCAGCCTTGGACACACTACGTGGAATGGCTACACCTTC. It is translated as CASSLGHTTWNGYTF. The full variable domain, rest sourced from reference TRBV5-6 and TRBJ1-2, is DAGVTQSPTHLIKTRGQQVTLRCSPKSGHDTVSWYQQALGQGPQFIFQYYEEEERQRGNFPDRFSGHQFPNYSSELNVNALLLGDSALYLCASSLGHTTWNGYTFGSGTRLTVV.

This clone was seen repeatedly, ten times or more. The CDR3 here is CASSLLTGELFF. Written as DNA, the CDR3 is TGTGCCAGCAGCTTGCTGACCGGGGAGCTGTTTTTT. This chain uses TRBV5-4 with TRBJ2-2; D unresolved. Trimming removed 1 base at V and 5 bases at J, with 3 bases between. Germline V gives CDR1 SGHNT, CDR2 YYREEE (reference sequence). There are 12 residues in the CDR3.

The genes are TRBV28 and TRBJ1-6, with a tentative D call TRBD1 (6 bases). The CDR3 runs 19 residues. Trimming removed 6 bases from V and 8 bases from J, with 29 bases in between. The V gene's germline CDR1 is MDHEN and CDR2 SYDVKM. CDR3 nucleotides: TGTGCCAGCAGCCGACAGGCTGGTAGAAATTGGTATTTGGATTCACCCCTCCACTTT. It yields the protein CASSRQAGRNWYLDSPLHF.

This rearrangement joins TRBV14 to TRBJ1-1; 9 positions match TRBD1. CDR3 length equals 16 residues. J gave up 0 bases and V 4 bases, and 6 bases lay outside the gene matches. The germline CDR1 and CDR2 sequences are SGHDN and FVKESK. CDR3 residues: CASSLNRGLLNTEAFF. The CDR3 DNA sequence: TGTGCCAGCAGCCTCAACAGGGGGCTCCTGAACACTGAAGCTTTCTTT.

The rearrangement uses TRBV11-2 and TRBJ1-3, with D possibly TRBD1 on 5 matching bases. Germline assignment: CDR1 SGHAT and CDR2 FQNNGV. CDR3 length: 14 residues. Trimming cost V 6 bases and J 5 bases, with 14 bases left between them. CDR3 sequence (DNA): TGTGCCAGCAGTTTCTCTGGGGCTAGAAACACCATATATTTT. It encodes CASSFSGARNTIYF.

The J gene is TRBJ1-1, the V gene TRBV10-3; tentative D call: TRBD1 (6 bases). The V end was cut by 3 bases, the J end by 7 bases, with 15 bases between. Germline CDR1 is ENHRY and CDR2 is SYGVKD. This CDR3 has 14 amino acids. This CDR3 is CAISDTGIEYEAFF. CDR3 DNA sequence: TGTGCCATCAGTGATACAGGGATTGAGTATGAAGCTTTCTTT.

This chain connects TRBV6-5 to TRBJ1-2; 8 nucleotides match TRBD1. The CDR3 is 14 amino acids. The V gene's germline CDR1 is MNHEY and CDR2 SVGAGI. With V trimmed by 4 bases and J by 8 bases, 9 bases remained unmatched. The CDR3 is CASSFLQGAEGYTF. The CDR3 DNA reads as TGTGCCAGCAGTTTCTTGCAGGGGGCGGAAGGCTACACCTTC.

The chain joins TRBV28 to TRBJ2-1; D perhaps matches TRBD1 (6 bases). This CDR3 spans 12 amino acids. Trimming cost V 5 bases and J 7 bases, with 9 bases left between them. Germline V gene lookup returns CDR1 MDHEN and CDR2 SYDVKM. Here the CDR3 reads CASSPDRNEQFF. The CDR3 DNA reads TGTGCCAGCAGTCCCGACAGGAATGAGCAGTTCTTC.

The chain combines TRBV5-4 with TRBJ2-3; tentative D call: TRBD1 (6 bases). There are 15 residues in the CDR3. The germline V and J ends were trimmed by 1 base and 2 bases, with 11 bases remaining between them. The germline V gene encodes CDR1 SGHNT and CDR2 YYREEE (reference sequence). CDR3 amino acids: CASSLNEGDTDTQYF. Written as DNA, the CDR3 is TGTGCCAGCAGCTTGAATGAGGGGGACACAGATACGCAGTATTTT.

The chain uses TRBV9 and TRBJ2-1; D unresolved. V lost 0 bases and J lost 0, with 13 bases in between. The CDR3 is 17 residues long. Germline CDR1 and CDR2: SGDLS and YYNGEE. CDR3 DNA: TGTGCCAGCAGCGTAGACACGAGGCAGAGCTCCTACAATGAGCAGTTCTTC. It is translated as CASSVDTRQSSYNEQFF.

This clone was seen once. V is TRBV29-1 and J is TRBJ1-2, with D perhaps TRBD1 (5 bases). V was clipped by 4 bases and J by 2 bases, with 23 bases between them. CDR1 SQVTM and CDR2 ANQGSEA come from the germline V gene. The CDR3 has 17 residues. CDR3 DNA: TGCAGCGTTGGAAAGGGGACTTCACCCGCGGGGAACTATGGCTACACCTTC. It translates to CSVGKGTSPAGNYGYTF.

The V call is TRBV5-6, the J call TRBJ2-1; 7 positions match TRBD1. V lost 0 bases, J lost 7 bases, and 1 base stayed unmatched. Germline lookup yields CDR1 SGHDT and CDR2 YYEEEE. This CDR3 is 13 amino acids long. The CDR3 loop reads CASSLAGGNEQFF. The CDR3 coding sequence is TGTGCCAGCAGCTTGGCAGGGGGTAATGAGCAGTTCTTC.

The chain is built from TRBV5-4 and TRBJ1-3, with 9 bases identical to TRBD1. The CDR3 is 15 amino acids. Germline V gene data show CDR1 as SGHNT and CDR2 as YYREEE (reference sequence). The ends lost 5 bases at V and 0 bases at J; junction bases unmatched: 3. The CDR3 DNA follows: TGTGCCAGCAGAGAGACAGGGGGCTCTGGAAACACCATATATTTT. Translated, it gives CASRETGGSGNTIYF.

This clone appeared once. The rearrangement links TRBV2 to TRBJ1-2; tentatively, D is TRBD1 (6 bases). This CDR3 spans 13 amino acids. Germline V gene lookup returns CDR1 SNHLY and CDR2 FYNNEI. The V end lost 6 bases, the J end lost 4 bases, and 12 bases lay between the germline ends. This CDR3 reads CASRDGGAYGYTF. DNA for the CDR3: TGTGCCAGCAGAGATGGGGGGGCCTATGGCTACACCTTC. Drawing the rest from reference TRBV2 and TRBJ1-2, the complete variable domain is EPEVTQTPSHQVTQMGQEVILRCVPISNHLYFYWYRQILGQKVEFLVSFYNNEISEKSEIFDDQFSVERPDGSNFTLKIRSTKLEDSAMYFCASRDGGAYGYTFGSGTRLTVV.

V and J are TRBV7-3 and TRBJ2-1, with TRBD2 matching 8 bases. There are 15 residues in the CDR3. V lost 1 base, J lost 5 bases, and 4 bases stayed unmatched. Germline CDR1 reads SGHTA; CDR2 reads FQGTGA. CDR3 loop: CASSLNPAGDNEQFF. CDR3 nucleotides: TGTGCCAGCAGCTTAAATCCAGCGGGAGACAATGAGCAGTTCTTC.

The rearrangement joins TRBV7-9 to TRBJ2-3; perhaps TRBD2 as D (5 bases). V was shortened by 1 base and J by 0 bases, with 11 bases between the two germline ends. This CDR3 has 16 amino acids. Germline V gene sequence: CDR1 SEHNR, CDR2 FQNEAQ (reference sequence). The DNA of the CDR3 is TGTGCCAGCAGCTTAGATCCTGGCGGGAGCACAGATACGCAGTATTTT. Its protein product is CASSLDPGGSTDTQYF.

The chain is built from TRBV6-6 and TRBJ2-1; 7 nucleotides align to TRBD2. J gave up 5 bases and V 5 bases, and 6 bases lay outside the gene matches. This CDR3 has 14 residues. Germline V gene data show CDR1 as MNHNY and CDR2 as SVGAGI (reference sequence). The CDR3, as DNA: TGTGCCAGCAGTCCTGGGACTACCGACAATGAGCAGTTCTTC. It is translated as CASSPGTTDNEQFF.

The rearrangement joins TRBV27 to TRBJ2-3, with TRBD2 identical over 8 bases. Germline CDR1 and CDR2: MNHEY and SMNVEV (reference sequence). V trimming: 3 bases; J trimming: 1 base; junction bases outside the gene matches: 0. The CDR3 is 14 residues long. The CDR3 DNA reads TGTGCCAGCAGTTTGACTAGCGGCACAGATACGCAGTATTTT. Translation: CASSLTSGTDTQYF.

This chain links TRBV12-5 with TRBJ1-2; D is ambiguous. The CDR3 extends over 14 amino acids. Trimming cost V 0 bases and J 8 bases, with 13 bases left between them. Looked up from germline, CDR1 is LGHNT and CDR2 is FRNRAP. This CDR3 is CASGLVDLRGGYTF. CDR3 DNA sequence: TGTGCTAGTGGTTTGGTAGACCTCCGGGGAGGCTACACCTTC.

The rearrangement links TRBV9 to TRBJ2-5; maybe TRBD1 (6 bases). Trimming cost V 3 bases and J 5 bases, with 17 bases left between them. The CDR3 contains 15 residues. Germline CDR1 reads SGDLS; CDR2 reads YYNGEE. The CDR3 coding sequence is TGTGCCAGCAGCGCCAATACAGGGATCGGGGAGACCCAGTACTTC. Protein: CASSANTGIGETQYF. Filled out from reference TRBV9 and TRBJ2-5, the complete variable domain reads DSGVTQTPKHLITATGQRVTLRCSPRSGDLSVYWYQQSLDQGLQFLIQYYNGEERAKGNILERFSAQQFPDLHSELNLSSLELGDSALYFCASSANTGIGETQYFGPGTRLLVL.

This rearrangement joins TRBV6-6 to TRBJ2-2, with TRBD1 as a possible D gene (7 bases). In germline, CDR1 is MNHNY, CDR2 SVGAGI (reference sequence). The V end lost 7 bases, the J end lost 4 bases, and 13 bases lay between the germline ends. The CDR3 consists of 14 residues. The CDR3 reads CASKEGAITGELFF. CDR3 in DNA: TGTGCCAGCAAGGAGGGGGCTATCACCGGGGAGCTGTTTTTT.

The DNA of the CDR3 is TGTGCCAGCAGCCCGAAGGGGAACTATGGCTACACCTTC. Amino acids: CASSPKGNYGYTF. The genes are TRBV5-8 and TRBJ1-2; the D gene is possibly TRBD1 (5 bases). V was cut by 4 bases and J by 2 bases, with 9 bases left in between. CDR3 length: 13 residues. Germline loops: CDR1 SGHTS, CDR2 YDEGEE.

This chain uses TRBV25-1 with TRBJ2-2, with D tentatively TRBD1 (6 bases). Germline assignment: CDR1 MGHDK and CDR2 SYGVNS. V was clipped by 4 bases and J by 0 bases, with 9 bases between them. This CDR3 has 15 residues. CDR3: CASSGRTANTGELFF. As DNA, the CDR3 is TGTGCCAGCAGTGGCCGGACAGCGAACACCGGGGAGCTGTTTTTT. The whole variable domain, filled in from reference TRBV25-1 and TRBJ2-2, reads EADIYQTPRYLVIGTGKKITLECSQTMGHDKMYWYQQDPGMELHLIHYSYGVNSTEKGDLSSESTVSRIRTEHFPLTLESARPSHTSQYLCASSGRTANTGELFFGEGSRLTVL.

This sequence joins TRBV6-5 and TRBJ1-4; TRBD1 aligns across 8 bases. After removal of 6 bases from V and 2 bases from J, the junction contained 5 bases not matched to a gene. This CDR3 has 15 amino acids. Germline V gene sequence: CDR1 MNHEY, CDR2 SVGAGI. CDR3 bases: TGTGCCAGCAGAACGACAGGGGTCACTAATGAAAAACTGTTTTTT. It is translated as CASRTTGVTNEKLFF.

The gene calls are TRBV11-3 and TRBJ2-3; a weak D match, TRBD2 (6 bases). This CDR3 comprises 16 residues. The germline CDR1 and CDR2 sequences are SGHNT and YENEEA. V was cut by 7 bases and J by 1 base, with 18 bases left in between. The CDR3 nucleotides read TGTGCCAGCACCCTTGGGGGGATTTTAGGCACAGATACGCAGTATTTT. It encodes CASTLGGILGTDTQYF.